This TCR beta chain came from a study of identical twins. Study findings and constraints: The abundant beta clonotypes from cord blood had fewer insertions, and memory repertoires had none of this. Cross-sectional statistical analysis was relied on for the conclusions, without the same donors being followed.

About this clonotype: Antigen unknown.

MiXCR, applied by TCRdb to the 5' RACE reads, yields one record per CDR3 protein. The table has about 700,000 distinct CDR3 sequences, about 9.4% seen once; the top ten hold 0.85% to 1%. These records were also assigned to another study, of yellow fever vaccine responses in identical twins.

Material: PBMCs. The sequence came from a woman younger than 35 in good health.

CDR3 sequence: CASKPGGETQYF. The DNA for the CDR3 is TGTGCCAGCAAGCCCGGCGGAGAGACCCAGTACTTC. This rearrangement joins TRBV6-6 to TRBJ2-5; D gene unclear. The CDR3 is 12 amino acids. Germline V CDR1 and CDR2: MNHNY, SVGAGI (reference sequence). The V end was cut by 7 bases, the J end by 4 bases, with 10 bases between.